The rows below give T cell receptor beta chains drawn from one sample of a study of T cells in Graves' hyperthyroidism and ophthalmopathy. Each CDR3 protein gets one entry after TCRdb re-called the multiplex PCR reads with MiXCR. This table has under 400,000 distinct CDR3 sequences, 15% to 20% appearing once. Sequences were obtained from blood. The origin of the receptors is a middle-aged woman with Graves' ophthalmopathy. CDR3s include the opening cysteine and the closing phenylalanine or tryptophan. The D gene is left open where the match is weak. Size is omitted from some rows. Given values are once, few, many or a class for expanded clones.

TRBV2	many	TRBJ2-2	.	TGTGCCAGCAGAGTGACAGTGAACACCGGGGAGCTGTTTTTT	CASRVTVNTGELFF
TRBV28	many	TRBJ2-2	.	TGTGCCAGCAGTTTAGTGCCGTTGAACACCGGGGAGCTGTTTTTT	CASSLVPLNTGELFF
TRBV7-8	once	TRBJ2-7	TRBD1	TGTGCCAGCAGCCCGCGGACAGGTTTCCCCTACGAGCAGTACTTC	CASSPRTGFPYEQYF
TRBV12-3/TRBV12-4	many	TRBJ1-1	TRBD1	TGTGCCAGCAGCCATGGAGGGGAGAACAGGGGGTTGTACACTGAAGCTTTCTTT	CASSHGGENRGLYTEAFF
TRBV7-3	.	TRBJ2-4	.	TGTGCCAGCAGCTTAGGGGTGGTCAGGGAGGCGGACATTCAGTACTTC	CASSLGVVREADIQYF
TRBV6-1	few	TRBJ1-5	.	TGTGCCAGCAGTGAAGGCGGGGGACGGCAGCCCCAGCATTTT	CASSEGGGRQPQHF
TRBV5-5	few	TRBJ2-3	TRBD2	TGTGCCAGCAGCTTAGCGGGGCACGTTCGAGATACGCAGTATTTT	CASSLAGHVRDTQYF
TRBV27	many	TRBJ2-5	TRBD2	TGTGCCAGCAGCGGCAGCGGGAGCGCGGAGACCCAGTACTTC	CASSGSGSAETQYF
TRBV28	many	TRBJ1-5	.	TGTGCCAGCAGTCTTCCCCGGACCGGTCAGCCCCAGCATTTT	CASSLPRTGQPQHF
TRBV11-1	few	TRBJ2-2	.	TGTGCCAGCAGCTTACAGTTGGGACTCAGGCCGAACACCGGGGAGCTGTTTTTT	CASSLQLGLRPNTGELFF
TRBV6-2/TRBV6-3	.	TRBJ2-7	TRBD2	TGTGCCAGCAGTTACGGCGGGAGGACCTACGAGCAGTACTTC	CASSYGGRTYEQYF
TRBV6-2/TRBV6-3	few	TRBJ1-2	.	TGTGCCAGCAGCGACAGAAGAGACTATGGCTACACCTTC	CASSDRRDYGYTF
TRBV6-5	.	TRBJ1-2	TRBD1	TGTGCCAGCAGTTACACCGGGACAGTTGGCTACACCTTC	CASSYTGTVGYTF
TRBV6-2/TRBV6-3	many	TRBJ2-6	.	TGTGCCAGCAGTCCCCGGACCGGGGCCTCTGGGGCCAACGTCCTGACTTTC	CASSPRTGASGANVLTF
TRBV4-2	many	TRBJ1-1	.	TGTGCCAGCAGCCAAACCAGGCGGGATGAAGCTTTCTTT	CASSQTRRDEAFF
TRBV20-1	many	TRBJ2-7	.	TGCAGTGCTAGAGATCTCCGGGGAGGCTACGAGCAGTACTTC	CSARDLRGGYEQYF
TRBV12-3/TRBV12-4	.	TRBJ1-5	.	TGTGCCAGCACAGGGAAGGGGAATCAGCCCCAGCATTTT	CASTGKGNQPQHF
TRBV19	.	TRBJ2-5	.	TGTGCCAGTAGTATACACGCGACAACGTACCAAGAGACCCAGTACTTC	CASSIHATTYQETQYF
TRBV20-1	many	TRBJ1-1	.	TGCAGTGCTAGTAGAAACACCAAGGGAAACACTGAAGCTTTCTTT	CSASRNTKGNTEAFF
TRBV28	.	TRBJ2-7	.	TGTGCCAGCAGTGAAGCGCTCTATTACGAGCAGTACTTC	CASSEALYYEQYF
TRBV6-1	.	TRBJ1-5	TRBD1	TGTGCCAGCAGTGACGGACAGGGGGGAGGTCAGCCCCAGCATTTT	CASSDGQGGGQPQHF
TRBV12-3/TRBV12-4	many	TRBJ1-3	TRBD1	TGTGCCAGCAGTTGGACAGGGGGCGGAAACACCATATATTTT	CASSWTGGGNTIYF
TRBV12-3/TRBV12-4	many	TRBJ2-5	TRBD2	TGTGCCAGCAGCTTCGGGACTAGCGGGAGGGCCGGAAGAGGAGAGACCCAGTACTTC	CASSFGTSGRAGRGETQYF
TRBV9	many	TRBJ1-6	.	TGTGCCAGCAGCGCTACAGGACAGCTCTCCTATAATTCACCCCTCCACTTT	CASSATGQLSYNSPLHF
TRBV5-1	many	TRBJ2-7	.	TGCGCCAGCAGCTTTCGACCAGGTCAGGACTACGAGCAGTACTTC	CASSFRPGQDYEQYF
TRBV4-2	.	TRBJ2-5	.	TGTGCCAGCAGCCAAGATTCGGGCTATCCTAAGACCCAGTACTTC	CASSQDSGYPKTQYF
TRBV5-1	many	TRBJ2-7	.	TGCGCCAGCAGCTTGGGGCCCAATCTATTATACGAGCAGTACTTC	CASSLGPNLLYEQYF
TRBV15	many	TRBJ1-5	.	TGTGCCACCAGCAGGGAGGGTTTATCCTTTACCAATCAGCCCCAGCATTTT	CATSREGLSFTNQPQHF
TRBV6-2/TRBV6-3	.	TRBJ2-7	.	TGTGCCAGCAGTTACTCCGATGGGGCCGAGCAGTACTTC	CASSYSDGAEQYF
TRBV10-2	many	TRBJ2-5	TRBD2	TGCGCCAGCAGTGACCCTGGACTAGCGGGGAAAGAGACCCAGTACTTC	CASSDPGLAGKETQYF
TRBV10-2	few	TRBJ1-5	.	TGCGCCAGCAGCGGGAGTGGGGTCAGGGCTGATCAGCCCCAGCATTTT	CASSGSGVRADQPQHF
TRBV11-2	many	TRBJ2-7	.	TGTGCCAGCAGCTTACCAGGACTCTCCTACGAGCAGTACTTC	CASSLPGLSYEQYF
TRBV28	many	TRBJ1-5	.	TGTGCCAGCAGTTTATACAGATATAGCAATCAGCCCCAGCATTTT	CASSLYRYSNQPQHF
TRBV6-1	.	TRBJ1-2	.	TGTGCCAGCCTACCCCGGGACAAGGCCTCTAGCTATGGCTACAACTTC	CASLPRDKASSYGYNF
TRBV27	many	TRBJ2-7	.	TGTGCCAGCAGTTTATATGCGACCGCCTACGAGCAGTACTTC	CASSLYATAYEQYF
TRBV4-1	many	TRBJ1-2	.	TGCGCCAGCAGCCAAGATGTAGACTATGGCTACACCTTC	CASSQDVDYGYTF
TRBV28	once	TRBJ2-2	TRBD2	TGTGCCAGCAGTACTAGCGGGAGTGGGACCGGGGAGCTGTTTTTT	CASSTSGSGTGELFF
TRBV28	many	TRBJ2-7	TRBD2	TGTGCCAGCAGTATCCCTAGCGGGCTGGCGTACGAGCAGTACTTC	CASSIPSGLAYEQYF
TRBV7-8	.	TRBJ2-7	.	TGTGCCAGCAGCTGGGCTTCACGGACAGACTACGAGCAGTACTTC	CASSWASRTDYEQYF
TRBV30	many	TRBJ1-5	.	TGTGCCTGGAGTTCAGGTACTCATCAGCCCCAGCATTTT	CAWSSGTHQPQHF
TRBV19	many	TRBJ2-4	.	TGTGCCAGTAGTGACCCGGGGTTACTAGCCAAAAACATTCAGTACTTC	CASSDPGLLAKNIQYF
TRBV5-1	many	TRBJ2-7	TRBD2	TGCGCCAGCAAAGCGGGAGAGGGTCGGTACGAGCAGTACTTC	CASKAGEGRYEQYF